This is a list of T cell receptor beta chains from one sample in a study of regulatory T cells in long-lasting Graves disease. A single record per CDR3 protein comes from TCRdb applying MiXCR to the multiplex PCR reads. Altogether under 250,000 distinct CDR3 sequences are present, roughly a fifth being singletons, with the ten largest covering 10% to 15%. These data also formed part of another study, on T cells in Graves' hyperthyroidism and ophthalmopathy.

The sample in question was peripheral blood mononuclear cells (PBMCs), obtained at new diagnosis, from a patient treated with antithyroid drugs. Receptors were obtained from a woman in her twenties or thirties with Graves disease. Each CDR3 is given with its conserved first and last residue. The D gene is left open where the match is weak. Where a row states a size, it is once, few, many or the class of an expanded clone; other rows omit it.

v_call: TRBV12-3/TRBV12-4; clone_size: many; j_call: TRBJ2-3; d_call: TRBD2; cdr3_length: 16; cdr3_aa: CASSFARAGGTDTQYF; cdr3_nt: TGTGCCAGCAGTTTCGCTCGGGCGGGGGGCACAGATACGCAGTATTTT
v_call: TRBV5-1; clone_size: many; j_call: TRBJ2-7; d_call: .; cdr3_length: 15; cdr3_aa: CASSLTGTPQEEQYF; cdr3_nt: TGCGCCAGCAGCTTAACCGGGACACCCCAGGAGGAGCAGTACTTC
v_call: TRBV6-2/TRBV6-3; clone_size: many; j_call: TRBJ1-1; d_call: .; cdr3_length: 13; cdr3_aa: CASSGVLTTEAFF; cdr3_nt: TGTGCCAGCAGTGGGGTCTTAACCACTGAAGCTTTCTTT
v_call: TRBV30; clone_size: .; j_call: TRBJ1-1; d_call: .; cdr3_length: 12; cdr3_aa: CAWEQSNTEAFF; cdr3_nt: TGTGCCTGGGAACAGTCGAACACTGAAGCTTTCTTT
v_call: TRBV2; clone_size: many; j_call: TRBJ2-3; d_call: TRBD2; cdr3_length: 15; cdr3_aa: CASSDGVAGTDTQYF; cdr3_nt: TGTGCCAGCAGTGATGGGGTAGCGGGGACAGATACGCAGTATTTT
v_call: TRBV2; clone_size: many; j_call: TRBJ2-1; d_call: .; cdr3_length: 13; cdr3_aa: CASKHRVYNEQFF; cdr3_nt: TGTGCCAGCAAGCACAGGGTCTACAATGAGCAGTTCTTC
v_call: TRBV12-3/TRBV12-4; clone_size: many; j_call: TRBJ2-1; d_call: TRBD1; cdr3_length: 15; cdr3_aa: CASRGGQGSYNEQFF; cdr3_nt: TGTGCCAGCAGGGGGGGACAGGGGAGCTACAATGAGCAGTTCTTC
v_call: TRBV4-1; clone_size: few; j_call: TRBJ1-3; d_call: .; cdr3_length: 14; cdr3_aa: CASSQDFWGNTIYF; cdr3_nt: TGCGCCAGCAGCCAAGATTTCTGGGGAAACACCATATATTTT
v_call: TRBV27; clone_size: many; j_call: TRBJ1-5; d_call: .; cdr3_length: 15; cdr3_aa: CASRRGDYSNQPQHF; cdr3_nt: TGTGCCAGCAGGAGAGGGGACTATAGCAATCAGCCCCAGCATTTT
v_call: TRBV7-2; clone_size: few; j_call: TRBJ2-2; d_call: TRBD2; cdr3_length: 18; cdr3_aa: CASSLALTSGRNTGELFF; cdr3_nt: TGTGCCAGCAGCTTAGCATTGACTAGCGGGAGGAACACCGGGGAGCTGTTTTTT
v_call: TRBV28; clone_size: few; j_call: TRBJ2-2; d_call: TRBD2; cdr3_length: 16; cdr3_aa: CASYPGLAVNTGELFF; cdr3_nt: TGTGCCAGCTATCCGGGACTAGCGGTTAACACCGGGGAGCTGTTTTTT
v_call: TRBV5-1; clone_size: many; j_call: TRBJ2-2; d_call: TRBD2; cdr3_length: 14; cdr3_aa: CASSSGLATGELFF; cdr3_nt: TGCGCCAGCAGCTCGGGACTAGCTACCGGGGAGCTGTTTTTT
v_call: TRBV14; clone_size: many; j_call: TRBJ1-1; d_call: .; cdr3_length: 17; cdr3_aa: CASNPREDIPTLWGAFF; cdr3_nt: TGTGCCAGCAACCCAAGAGAGGATATCCCAACCCTGTGGGGAGCTTTCTTT
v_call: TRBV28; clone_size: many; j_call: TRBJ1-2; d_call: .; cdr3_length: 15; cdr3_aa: CASSSGAGAINGYTF; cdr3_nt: TGTGCCAGCAGCTCCGGGGCAGGGGCGATCAATGGCTACACCTTC
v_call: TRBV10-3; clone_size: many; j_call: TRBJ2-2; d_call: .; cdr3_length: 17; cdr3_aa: CAIHSSMGTSATGELFF; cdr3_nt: TGTGCCATCCATTCCAGTATGGGGACTTCGGCCACCGGGGAGCTGTTTTTT
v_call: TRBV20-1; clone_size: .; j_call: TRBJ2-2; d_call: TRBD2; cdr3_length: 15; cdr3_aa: CSARTSGRDTGELFF; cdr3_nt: TGCAGTGCCAGGACTAGCGGGAGGGATACCGGGGAGCTGTTTTTT
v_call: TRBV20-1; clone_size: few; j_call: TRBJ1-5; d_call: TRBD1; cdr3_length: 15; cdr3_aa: CSAHRGRHSNQPQHF; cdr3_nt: TGCAGTGCCCACAGGGGACGCCATAGCAATCAGCCCCAGCATTTT
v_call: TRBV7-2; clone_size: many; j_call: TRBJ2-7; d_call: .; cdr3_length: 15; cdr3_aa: CASSLSLRGGALSYF; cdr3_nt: TGTGCCAGCAGCTTAAGCCTTCGAGGGGGGGCCCTCTCGTACTTC
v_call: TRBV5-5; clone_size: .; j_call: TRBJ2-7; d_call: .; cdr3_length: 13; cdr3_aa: CASSFQGLDEQYF; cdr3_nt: TGCGCCAGCAGCTTTCAGGGACTCGACGAGCAGTACTTC
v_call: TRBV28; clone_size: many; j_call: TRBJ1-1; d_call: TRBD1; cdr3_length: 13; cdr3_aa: CASRRQGRTEAFF; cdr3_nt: TGTGCCAGCAGGCGACAGGGAAGGACTGAAGCTTTCTTT
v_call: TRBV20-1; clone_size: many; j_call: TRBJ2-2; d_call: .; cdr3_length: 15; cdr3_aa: CSAREGHVGTGELFF; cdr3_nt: TGCAGTGCTAGGGAGGGCCACGTTGGCACCGGGGAGCTGTTTTTT
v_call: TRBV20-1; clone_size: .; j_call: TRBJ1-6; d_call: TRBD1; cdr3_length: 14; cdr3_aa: CSATTGGRFSPLHF; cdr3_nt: TGCAGTGCTACTACAGGGGGGCGCTTTTCACCCCTCCACTTT